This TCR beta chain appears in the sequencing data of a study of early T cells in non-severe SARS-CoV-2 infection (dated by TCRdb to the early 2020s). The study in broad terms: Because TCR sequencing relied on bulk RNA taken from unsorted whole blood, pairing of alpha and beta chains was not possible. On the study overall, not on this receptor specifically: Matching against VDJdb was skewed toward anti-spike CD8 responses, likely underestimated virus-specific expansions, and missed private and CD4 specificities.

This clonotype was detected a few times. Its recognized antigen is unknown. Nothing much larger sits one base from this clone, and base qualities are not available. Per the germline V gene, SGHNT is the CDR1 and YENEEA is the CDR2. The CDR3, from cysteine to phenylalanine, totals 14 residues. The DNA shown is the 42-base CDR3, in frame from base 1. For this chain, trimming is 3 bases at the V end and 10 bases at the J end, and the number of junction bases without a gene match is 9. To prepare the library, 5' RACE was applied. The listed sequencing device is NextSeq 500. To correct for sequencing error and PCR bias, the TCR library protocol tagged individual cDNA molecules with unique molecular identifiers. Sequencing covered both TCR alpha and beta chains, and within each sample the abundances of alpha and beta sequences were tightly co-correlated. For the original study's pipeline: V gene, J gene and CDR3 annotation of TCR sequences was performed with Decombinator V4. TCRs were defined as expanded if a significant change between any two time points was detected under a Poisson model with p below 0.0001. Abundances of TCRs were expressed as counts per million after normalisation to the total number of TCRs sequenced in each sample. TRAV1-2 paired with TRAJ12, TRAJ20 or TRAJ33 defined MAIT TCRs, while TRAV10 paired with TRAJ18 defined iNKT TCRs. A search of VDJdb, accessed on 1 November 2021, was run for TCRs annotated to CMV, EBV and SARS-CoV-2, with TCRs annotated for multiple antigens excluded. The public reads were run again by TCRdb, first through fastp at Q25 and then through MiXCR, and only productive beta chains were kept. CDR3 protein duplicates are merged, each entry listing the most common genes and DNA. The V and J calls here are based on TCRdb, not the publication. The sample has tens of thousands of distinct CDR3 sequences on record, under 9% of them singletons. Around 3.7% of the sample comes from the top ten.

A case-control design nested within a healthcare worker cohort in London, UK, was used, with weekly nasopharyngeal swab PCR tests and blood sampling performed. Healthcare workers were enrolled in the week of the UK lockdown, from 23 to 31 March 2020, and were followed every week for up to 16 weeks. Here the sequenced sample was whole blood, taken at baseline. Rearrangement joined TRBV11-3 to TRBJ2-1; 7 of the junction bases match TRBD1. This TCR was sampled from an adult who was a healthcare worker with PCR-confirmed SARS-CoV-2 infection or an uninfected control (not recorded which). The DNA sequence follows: TGTGCCAGCAGCTTTAGACAGGGAAGGTGGGAGCAGTTCTTC. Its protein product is CASSFRQGRWEQFF.